Listed below are T cell receptor beta chains from one sample, sequenced in a study of T cells after yellow fever vaccination. TCRdb reprocessed the 5' RACE reads via MiXCR and lists one record per CDR3 protein. This repertoire shows around 500,000 distinct CDR3 sequences, roughly 22% found once; its top ten account for about a sixth. The sequenced sample was PBMCs, obtained 21 days after the first yellow fever vaccination. The receptors stem from a man younger than 30 who received the YFV17D yellow fever vaccine. Both conserved end residues are part of each CDR3. D genes are given only for firm matches. Clone size is given for some rows only: seen once, a few or many times, or a class if the clone is expanded.

d_call	clone_size	v_call	j_call	cdr3_aa	cdr3_nt
TRBD1	few	TRBV20-1	TRBJ1-1	CSAPKPGQGGQEAFF	TGCAGTGCGCCGAAACCGGGACAGGGGGGTCAGGAAGCTTTCTTT
NA	NA	TRBV9	TRBJ2-3	CASSVGGKSTDTQYF	TGTGCCAGCAGCGTTGGGGGGAAATCCACAGATACGCAGTATTTT
NA	few	TRBV15	TRBJ2-3	CATSRTGSDTQYF	TGTGCCACCAGCAGAACAGGGTCCGATACGCAGTATTTT
NA	NA	TRBV18	TRBJ1-3	CASSPGQSLSGNTIYF	TGTGCCAGCTCACCAGGACAGTCCCTCTCTGGAAACACCATATATTTT
TRBD2	few	TRBV9	TRBJ2-1	CASSVSGGVYNEQFF	TGTGCCAGCAGCGTGAGCGGGGGGGTCTACAATGAGCAGTTCTTC
NA	few	TRBV6-5	TRBJ1-5	CASSYSMLNQPQHF	TGTGCCAGCAGTTACTCGATGCTCAATCAGCCCCAGCATTTT
NA	NA	TRBV6-1	TRBJ2-5	CASSPGGLGTQYF	TGTGCCAGCAGCCCTGGGGGGCTTGGGACCCAGTACTTC
TRBD1	few	TRBV5-1	TRBJ2-5	CASSPGQGVQETQYF	TGCGCCAGCAGCCCGGGACAGGGGGTCCAAGAGACCCAGTACTTC
NA	NA	TRBV6-1	TRBJ2-4	CASSEAGGAKNIQYF	TGTGCCAGCAGTGAAGCGGGGGGAGCCAAAAACATTCAGTACTTC
TRBD1	few	TRBV6-1	TRBJ1-2	CASGTPGQVYGYTF	TGTGCCAGCGGGACCCCGGGACAGGTCTATGGCTACACCTTC
NA	once	TRBV29-1	TRBJ2-4	CSVEDGQGAKNIQYF	TGCAGCGTTGAAGATGGTCAGGGGGCCAAAAACATTCAGTACTTC
NA	once	TRBV14	TRBJ2-4	CASSQDSSTRAKNIQYF	TGTGCCAGCAGCCAAGATAGTTCAACCAGGGCCAAAAACATTCAGTACTTC
NA	NA	TRBV5-1	TRBJ2-5	CASSLGPAGAGETQYF	TGCGCCAGCAGCTTGGGACCAGCAGGGGCAGGGGAGACCCAGTACTTC
NA	NA	TRBV7-2	TRBJ2-5	CASSLVVHQETQYF	TGTGCCAGCAGCTTAGTAGTACATCAAGAGACCCAGTACTTC
TRBD2	many	TRBV7-2	TRBJ2-5	CASSLDGTSGETQYF	TGTGCCAGCAGCTTAGACGGGACTAGCGGGGAGACCCAGTACTTC
TRBD1	few	TRBV6-1	TRBJ1-3	CASRTDRGDGNTIYF	TGTGCCAGCAGGACCGACAGGGGCGATGGAAACACCATATATTTT